These T cell receptor beta chains were read from a single sample in a study of response to subunit inactivated influenza vaccine. Each CDR3 protein is one row after TCRdb ran MiXCR on the RT-PCR reads. The sample holds 600,000 to 850,000 distinct CDR3 sequences; 12% to 15% are singletons and the top ten take 7.6%. Sample: PBMCs from blood, taken roughly 2 weeks before vaccination. Receptors were obtained from a man between 50 and 59 years old who received an inactivated influenza vaccine. Both conserved end residues are part of each CDR3. A D gene is named only where the DNA matches it firmly. Clone size is stated in some rows and not others, as once, few, many or a class when expanded.

j_call	d_call	clone_size	v_call	cdr3_aa	cdr3_nt
TRBJ1-4	TRBD1	-	TRBV30	CATSRDRNEKLFF	TGTGCCACAAGCCGGGACAGGAATGAAAAACTGTTTTTT
TRBJ2-7	-	-	TRBV5-1	CASSLEPSRQSSYEQYF	TGCGCCAGCAGCTTGGAACCTTCTCGACAGAGCTCCTACGAGCAGTACTTC
TRBJ2-3	TRBD2	-	TRBV7-9	CASSPWASGGWADTQYF	TGTGCCAGCAGCCCCTGGGCTAGCGGGGGTTGGGCAGATACGCAGTATTTT
TRBJ2-5	-	-	TRBV15	CATSSQDGTQYF	TGTGCCACCAGCTCGCAAGATGGGACCCAGTACTTC
TRBJ1-4	-	many	TRBV7-2	CASSGGQFNEKLFF	TGTGCCAGCAGTGGTGGGCAGTTTAATGAAAAACTGTTTTTT
TRBJ2-1	-	-	TRBV27	CASRRTGPVDFNEQFF	TGTGCCAGCAGGCGAACAGGGCCTGTGGATTTCAATGAGCAGTTCTTC
TRBJ2-1	-	-	TRBV20-1	CSARDNPLIDEQFF	TGCAGTGCTAGAGATAACCCCCTTATAGATGAGCAGTTCTTC
TRBJ2-7	TRBD1	-	TRBV28	CASTYRGTYEQYF	TGTGCCAGCACCTACAGGGGTACCTACGAGCAGTACTTC
TRBJ2-2	-	few	TRBV3-1	CASSRQGQRTGELFF	TGTGCCAGCAGCCGCCAGGGGCAGAGGACCGGGGAGCTGTTTTTT
TRBJ2-2	-	few	TRBV28	CASTQHTGELFF	TGTGCCAGCACACAGCACACCGGGGAGCTGTTTTTT
TRBJ2-5	TRBD1	-	TRBV29-1	CSVEGAINRGRKQTQYF	TGCAGCGTTGAAGGGGCCATTAACAGGGGGCGGAAGCAGACCCAGTACTTC
TRBJ2-4	-	-	TRBV27	CASRPGLIKNIQYF	TGTGCCAGCAGGCCGGGACTTATAAAAAACATTCAGTACTTC
TRBJ1-1	TRBD1	few	TRBV5-1	CASSYSTGTGPEAFF	TGCGCCAGCAGCTATTCAACCGGGACAGGGCCTGAAGCTTTCTTT
TRBJ2-7	-	-	TRBV15	CATSRVDRNYEQYF	TGTGCCACCAGCAGAGTAGACAGGAACTACGAGCAGTACTTC
TRBJ2-3	TRBD1	-	TRBV20-1	CSARDVRDRVRTDTQNF	TGCAGTGCTAGAGATGTGAGGGACAGGGTGAGGACAGATACGCAGAATTTT
TRBJ2-7	-	few	TRBV20-1	CSARDLQGWYEQYF	TGCAGTGCTAGAGATCTGCAGGGGTGGTACGAGCAGTACTTC
TRBJ2-2	-	-	TRBV6-1	CASRLDRYTGELFF	TGTGCCAGCAGACTTGACAGATACACCGGGGAGCTGTTTTTT
TRBJ1-1	-	many	TRBV19	CASTPSRILNTEAFF	TGTGCCAGTACCCCGAGCAGAATATTGAACACTGAAGCTTTCTTT
TRBJ2-5	-	-	TRBV7-7	CASPGGQETQYF	TGTGCCAGCCCGGGCGGCCAAGAGACCCAGTACTTC
TRBJ2-7	TRBD1	-	TRBV20-1	CSTRQGSYEQYF	TGCAGTACCCGACAGGGCTCCTACGAGCAGTACTTC
TRBJ2-1	-	few	TRBV12-3/TRBV12-4	CASSTAVYNEQFF	TGTGCCAGCAGTACGGCGGTATACAATGAGCAGTTCTTC
TRBJ1-1	-	many	TRBV20-1	CSARDLYSLTEAFF	TGCAGTGCTAGAGATCTCTACTCCCTCACTGAAGCTTTCTTT
TRBJ1-1	TRBD1	many	TRBV29-1	CSVEDLKGAGRTEAFF	TGCAGCGTTGAAGATCTTAAGGGGGCCGGGCGGACTGAAGCTTTCTTT
TRBJ2-1	-	-	TRBV7-9	CASSLTGPSLEQFF	TGTGCCAGCAGCTTAACGGGCCCTTCCTTAGAGCAGTTCTTC
TRBJ2-1	-	few	TRBV6-1	CASSEFTGHDNEQFF	TGTGCCAGCAGTGAATTTACAGGACACGACAATGAGCAGTTCTTC
TRBJ2-3	TRBD1	-	TRBV11-2	CASSAGTGQGVGWDTQYF	TGTGCCAGCAGCGCGGGAACGGGACAGGGGGTAGGATGGGATACGCAGTATTTT
TRBJ2-3	TRBD2	-	TRBV6-1	CASRAGLAGADTQYF	TGTGCCAGCAGAGCGGGACTAGCGGGAGCGGATACGCAGTATTTT
TRBJ1-5	TRBD1	few	TRBV6-2/TRBV6-3	CASRNKGQPNQPQHF	TGTGCCAGCAGAAACAAGGGACAGCCCAATCAGCCCCAGCATTTT
TRBJ2-1	TRBD1	-	TRBV9	CASTAGGPLNNNEQFF	TGTGCCAGCACGGCAGGGGGACCCTTAAATAACAATGAGCAGTTCTTC
TRBJ2-5	TRBD1	few	TRBV10-3	CAISADRDRGETQYF	TGTGCCATCAGTGCCGACCGGGACAGGGGGGAGACCCAGTACTTC
TRBJ2-6	-	few	TRBV5-1	CASSLQSSGANVLTF	TGCGCCAGCAGCTTACAGAGCTCTGGGGCCAACGTCCTGACTTTC
TRBJ2-5	-	-	TRBV12-3/TRBV12-4	CASSPRLGRGTQYF	TGTGCCAGCAGTCCCCGACTAGGCCGCGGGACCCAGTACTTC
TRBJ2-5	TRBD1	-	TRBV7-9	CASSQWDRQETQYF	TGTGCCAGCAGCCAATGGGACAGACAAGAGACCCAGTACTTC
TRBJ2-1	TRBD2	many	TRBV12-3/TRBV12-4	CASSFKASGRNYNEQFF	TGTGCCAGCAGTTTTAAGGCTAGCGGGCGCAACTACAATGAGCAGTTCTTC
TRBJ2-1	-	-	TRBV18	CASSPPGKGVHNEQFF	TGTGCCAGCTCACCACCGGGGAAAGGAGTACATAATGAGCAGTTCTTC
TRBJ1-2	TRBD1	-	TRBV20-1	CSARPWTGVNYGYTF	TGCAGTGCTCGACCCTGGACAGGGGTTAACTATGGCTACACCTTC
TRBJ1-5	TRBD1	-	TRBV28	CASSPDRDYNQPQHF	TGTGCCAGCAGTCCCGACAGGGATTATAATCAGCCCCAGCATTTT
TRBJ2-4	-	many	TRBV9	CASSVDGAGDIQYF	TGTGCCAGCAGCGTAGACGGGGCTGGGGACATTCAGTACTTC
TRBJ2-3	TRBD2	many	TRBV27	CASSLSWRERGTDTQYF	TGTGCCAGCAGTTTATCGTGGCGGGAGAGGGGCACAGATACGCAGTATTTT
TRBJ2-1	TRBD1	few	TRBV2	CASSEEGTGRYNEQFF	TGTGCCAGCAGTGAAGAGGGGACAGGCCGTTACAATGAGCAGTTCTTC
TRBJ1-1	-	-	TRBV5-1	CASSLDWGRNTEAFF	TGCGCCAGCAGCTTGGATTGGGGGAGGAACACTGAAGCTTTCTTT
TRBJ2-1	TRBD1	-	TRBV20-1	CSAGPTGGEVHEQFF	TGCAGTGCCGGACCGACAGGGGGTGAGGTGCATGAGCAGTTCTTC
TRBJ2-4	TRBD1	-	TRBV6-5	CASSPLPGQLYF	TGTGCCAGCAGCCCACTCCCGGGACAGCTGTACTTC
TRBJ1-5	-	few	TRBV28	CASTEQGYSNQPQHF	TGTGCCAGCACGGAACAGGGTTATAGCAATCAGCCCCAGCATTTT
TRBJ2-3	TRBD2	few	TRBV19	CASRAIGLAGPDTQYF	TGTGCCAGTAGGGCTATCGGGCTAGCGGGTCCAGATACGCAGTATTTT
TRBJ1-1	-	few	TRBV5-1	CASSLSTAVNTEAFF	TGCGCCAGCAGCTTGTCGACGGCCGTGAACACTGAAGCTTTCTTT
TRBJ2-1	TRBD2	few	TRBV28	CASRTGLAGLSSYNEQFF	TGTGCCAGCAGGACGGGACTAGCGGGACTTAGCTCCTACAATGAGCAGTTCTTC
TRBJ2-5	-	-	TRBV5-1	CASSLVQGGETQYF	TGCGCCAGCAGCTTGGTCCAGGGAGGTGAGACCCAGTACTTC
TRBJ2-7	TRBD2	-	TRBV10-2	CASTRTSGFVTYEQYF	TGCGCCAGCACCCGGACTAGCGGATTTGTAACCTACGAGCAGTACTTC
TRBJ2-1	TRBD2	few	TRBV12-3/TRBV12-4	CASSSSGGLYNEQFF	TGTGCCAGCAGTTCGAGCGGGGGACTTTACAATGAGCAGTTCTTC
TRBJ2-1	TRBD2	many	TRBV7-2	CASSRTSGEQFF	TGTGCCAGCAGCCGGACTAGCGGGGAGCAGTTCTTC
TRBJ1-1	-	many	TRBV12-3/TRBV12-4	CASSPDRTNTEAFF	TGTGCCAGCAGTCCTGACAGGACGAACACTGAAGCTTTCTTT
TRBJ2-6	-	few	TRBV14	CASSQFGVAGANVLTF	TGTGCCAGCAGCCAATTCGGGGTCGCCGGGGCCAACGTCCTGACTTTC